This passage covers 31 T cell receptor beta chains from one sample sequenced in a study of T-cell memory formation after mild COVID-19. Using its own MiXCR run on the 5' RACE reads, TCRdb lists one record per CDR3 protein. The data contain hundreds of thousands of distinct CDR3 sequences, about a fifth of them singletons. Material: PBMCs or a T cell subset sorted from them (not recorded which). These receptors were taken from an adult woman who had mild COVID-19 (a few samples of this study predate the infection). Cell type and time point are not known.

The CDR3 nucleotides read TGTGCCAGCACCTCCCACGGGGTCTCTGGGGCCAACGTCCTGACTTTC. Residues: CASTSHGVSGANVLTF. The chain has TRBV28 and TRBJ2-6, with D tentatively TRBD2 (5 bases). Germline CDR1 reads MDHEN; CDR2 reads SYDVKM. The CDR3 has 16 amino acids. Trimming left V 7 bases short and J 0 bases short, with 13 bases between. The full variable domain, its missing parts supplied by reference TRBV28 and TRBJ2-6, is DVKVTQSSRYLVKRTGEKVFLECVQDMDHENMFWYRQDPGLGLRLIYFSYDVKMKEKGDIPEGYSVSREKKERFSLILESASTNQTSMYLCASTSHGVSGANVLTFGAGSRLTVL.

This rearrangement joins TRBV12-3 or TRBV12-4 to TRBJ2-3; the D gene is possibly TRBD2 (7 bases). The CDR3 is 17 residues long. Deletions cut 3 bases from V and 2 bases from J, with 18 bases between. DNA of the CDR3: TGTGCCAGCAGTTTTAATATCGGGGGGCCAGTCACAGATACGCAGTATTTT. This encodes CASSFNIGGPVTDTQYF.

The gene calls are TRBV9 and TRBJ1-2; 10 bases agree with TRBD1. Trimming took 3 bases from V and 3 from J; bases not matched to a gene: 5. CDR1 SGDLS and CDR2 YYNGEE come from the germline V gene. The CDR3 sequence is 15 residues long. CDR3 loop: CASSARTGGDYGYTF. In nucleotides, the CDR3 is TGTGCCAGCAGCGCCCGGACAGGGGGGGACTATGGCTACACCTTC.

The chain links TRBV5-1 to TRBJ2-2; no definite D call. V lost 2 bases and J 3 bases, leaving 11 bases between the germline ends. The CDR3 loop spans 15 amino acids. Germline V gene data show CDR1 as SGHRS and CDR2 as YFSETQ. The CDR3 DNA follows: TGCGCCAGCAGCTTAGGGAACGGTGACACCGGGGAGCTGTTTTTT. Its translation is CASSLGNGDTGELFF.

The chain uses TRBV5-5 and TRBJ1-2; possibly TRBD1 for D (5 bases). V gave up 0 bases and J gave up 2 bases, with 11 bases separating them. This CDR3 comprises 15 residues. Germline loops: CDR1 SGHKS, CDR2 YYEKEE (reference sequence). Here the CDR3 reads CASSLASGTNYGYTF. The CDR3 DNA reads TGTGCCAGCAGCTTGGCCTCAGGGACGAACTATGGCTACACCTTC.

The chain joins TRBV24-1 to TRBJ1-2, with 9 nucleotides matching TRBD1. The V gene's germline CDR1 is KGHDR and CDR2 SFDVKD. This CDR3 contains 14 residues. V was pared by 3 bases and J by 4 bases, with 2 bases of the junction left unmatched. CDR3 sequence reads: CATSDTGGGYGYTF. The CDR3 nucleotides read TGTGCCACCAGTGATACAGGGGGCGGCTATGGCTACACCTTC.

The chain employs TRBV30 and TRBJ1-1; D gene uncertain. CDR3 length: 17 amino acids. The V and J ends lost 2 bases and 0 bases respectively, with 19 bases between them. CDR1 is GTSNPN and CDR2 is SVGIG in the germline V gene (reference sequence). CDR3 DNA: TGTGCCTGGAGTTTAGTAGGGTCAGTTGCCATGAACACTGAAGCTTTCTTT. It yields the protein CAWSLVGSVAMNTEAFF.

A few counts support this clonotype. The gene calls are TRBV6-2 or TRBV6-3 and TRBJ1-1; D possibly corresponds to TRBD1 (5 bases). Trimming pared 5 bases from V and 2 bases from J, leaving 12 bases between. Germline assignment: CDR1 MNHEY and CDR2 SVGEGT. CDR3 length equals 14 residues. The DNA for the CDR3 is TGTGCCAGCAGTCCCCAGGGCTTCAACACTGAAGCTTTCTTT. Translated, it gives CASSPQGFNTEAFF.

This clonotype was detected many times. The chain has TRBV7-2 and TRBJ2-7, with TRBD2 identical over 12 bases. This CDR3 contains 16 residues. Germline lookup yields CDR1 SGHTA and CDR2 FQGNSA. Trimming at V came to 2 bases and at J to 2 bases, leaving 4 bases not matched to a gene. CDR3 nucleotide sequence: TGTGCCAGCAGCTTATCTAGCGGGAGGGTTCCCTACGAGCAGTACTTC. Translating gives CASSLSSGRVPYEQYF.

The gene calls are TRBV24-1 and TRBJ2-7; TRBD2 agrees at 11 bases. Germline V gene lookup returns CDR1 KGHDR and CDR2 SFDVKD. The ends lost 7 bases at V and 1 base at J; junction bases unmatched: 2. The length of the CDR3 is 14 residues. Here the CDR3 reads CATSPSGRSYEQYF. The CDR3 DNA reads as TGTGCCACCAGCCCTAGCGGGAGGTCCTACGAGCAGTACTTC.

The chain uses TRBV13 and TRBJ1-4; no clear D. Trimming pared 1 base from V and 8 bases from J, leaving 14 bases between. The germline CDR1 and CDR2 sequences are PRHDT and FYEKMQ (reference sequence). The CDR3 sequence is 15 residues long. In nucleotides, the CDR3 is TGTGCCAGCAGCTTAGTAGGTGGAGTACGGGAAAAACTGTTTTTT. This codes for CASSLVGGVREKLFF.

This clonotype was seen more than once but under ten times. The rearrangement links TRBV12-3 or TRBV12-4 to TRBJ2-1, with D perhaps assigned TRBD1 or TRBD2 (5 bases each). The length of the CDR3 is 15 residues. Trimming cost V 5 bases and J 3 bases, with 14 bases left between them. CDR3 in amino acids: CASSTVGGGYNEQFF. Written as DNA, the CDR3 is TGTGCCAGCAGTACGGTGGGTGGGGGCTACAATGAGCAGTTCTTC.

CDR3 residues: CASSTPGLAVGNEQFF. CDR3 sequence (DNA): TGTGCCAGCAGCACTCCGGGACTCGCGGTGGGTAATGAGCAGTTCTTC. The chain recombines TRBV6-2 or TRBV6-3 with TRBJ2-1; D may be TRBD2 (6 bases). Germline loops: CDR1 MNHEY, CDR2 SVGEGT. V shed 6 bases and J shed 7 bases, with 22 bases lying between them. The CDR3 contains 16 residues.

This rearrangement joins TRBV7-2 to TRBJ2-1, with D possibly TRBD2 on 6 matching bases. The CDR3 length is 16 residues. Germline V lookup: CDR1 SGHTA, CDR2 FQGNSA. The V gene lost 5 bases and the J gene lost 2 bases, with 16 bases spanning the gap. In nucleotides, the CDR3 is TGTGCCAGCAGCAAAGTGGGCGGGGCAACCTACAATGAGCAGTTCTTC. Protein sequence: CASSKVGGATYNEQFF.

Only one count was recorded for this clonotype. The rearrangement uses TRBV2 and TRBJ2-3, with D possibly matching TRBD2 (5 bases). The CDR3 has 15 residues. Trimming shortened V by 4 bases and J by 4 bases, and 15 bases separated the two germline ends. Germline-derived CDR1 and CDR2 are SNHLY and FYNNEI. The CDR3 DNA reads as TGTGCCAGCAGTGGGGTCCCGGACTCCGCAGATACGCAGTATTTT. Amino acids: CASSGVPDSADTQYF.

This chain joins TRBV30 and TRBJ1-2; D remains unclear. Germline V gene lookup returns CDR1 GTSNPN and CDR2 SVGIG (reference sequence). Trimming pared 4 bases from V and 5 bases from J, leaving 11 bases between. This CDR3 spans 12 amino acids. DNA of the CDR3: TGTGCCTGGAAAGGTTGGATTTATGGCTACACCTTC. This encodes CAWKGWIYGYTF.

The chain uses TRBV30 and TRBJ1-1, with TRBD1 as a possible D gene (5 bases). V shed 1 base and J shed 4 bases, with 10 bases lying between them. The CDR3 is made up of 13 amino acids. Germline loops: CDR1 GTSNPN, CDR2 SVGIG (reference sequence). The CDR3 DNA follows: TGTGCCTGGAGTGCCGCAGGGCCCACTGAAGCTTTCTTT. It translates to CAWSAAGPTEAFF.

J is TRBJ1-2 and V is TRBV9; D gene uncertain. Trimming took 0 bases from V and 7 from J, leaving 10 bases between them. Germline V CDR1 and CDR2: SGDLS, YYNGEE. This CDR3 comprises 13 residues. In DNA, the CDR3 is TGTGCCAGCAGCGTAGAGGGTGTTCCTGGCTACACCTTC. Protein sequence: CASSVEGVPGYTF.

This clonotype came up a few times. The CDR3 reads CASYSIAGVEETQYF. In DNA, the CDR3 is TGCGCCAGCTATTCTATAGCGGGGGTCGAAGAGACCCAGTACTTC. The chain joins TRBV5-1 to TRBJ2-5, with TRBD2 identical over 9 bases. J lost 3 bases, V lost 7 bases, and 10 bases had no gene match. The CDR3 extends over 15 amino acids. Per germline, CDR1 SGHRS and CDR2 YFSETQ.

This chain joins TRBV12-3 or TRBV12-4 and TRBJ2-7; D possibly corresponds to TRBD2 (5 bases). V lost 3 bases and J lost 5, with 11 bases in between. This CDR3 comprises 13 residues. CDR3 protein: CASSFLRGNEQYF. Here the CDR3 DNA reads TGTGCCAGCAGTTTTTTGCGAGGGAACGAGCAGTACTTC.

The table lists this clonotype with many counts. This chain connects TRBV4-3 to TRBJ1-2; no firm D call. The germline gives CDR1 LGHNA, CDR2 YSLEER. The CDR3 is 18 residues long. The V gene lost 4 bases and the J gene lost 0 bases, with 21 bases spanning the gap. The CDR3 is CASSREALISSANYGYTF. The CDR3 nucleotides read TGCGCCAGCAGCCGAGAAGCCCTTATTTCTTCAGCTAACTATGGCTACACCTTC.

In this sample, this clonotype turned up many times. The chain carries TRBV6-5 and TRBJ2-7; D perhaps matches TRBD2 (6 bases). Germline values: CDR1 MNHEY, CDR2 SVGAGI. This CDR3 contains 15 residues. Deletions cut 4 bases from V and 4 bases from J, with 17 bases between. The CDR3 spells CASSFGQEGPYEQYF. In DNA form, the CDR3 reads TGTGCCAGCAGTTTCGGGCAGGAGGGTCCGTACGAGCAGTACTTC.

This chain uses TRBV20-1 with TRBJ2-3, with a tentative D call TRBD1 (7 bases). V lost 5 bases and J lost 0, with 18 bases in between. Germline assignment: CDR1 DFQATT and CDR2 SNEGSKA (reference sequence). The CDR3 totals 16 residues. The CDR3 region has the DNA TGCAGTGCTCCTCCAGGGGGGACAGTTAGCACAGATACGCAGTATTTT. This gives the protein CSAPPGGTVSTDTQYF.

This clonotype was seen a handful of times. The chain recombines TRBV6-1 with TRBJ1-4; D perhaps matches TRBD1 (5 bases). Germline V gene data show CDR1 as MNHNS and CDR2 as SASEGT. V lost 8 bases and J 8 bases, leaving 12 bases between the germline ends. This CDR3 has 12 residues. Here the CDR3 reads CASAKGVEKLFF. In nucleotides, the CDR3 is TGTGCCAGCGCGAAAGGGGTAGAAAAACTGTTTTTT.

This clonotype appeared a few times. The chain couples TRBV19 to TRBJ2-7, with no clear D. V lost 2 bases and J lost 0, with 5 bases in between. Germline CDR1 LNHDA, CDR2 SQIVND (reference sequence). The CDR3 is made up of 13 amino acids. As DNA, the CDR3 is TGTGCCAGTAGTATACTCCACTCCTACGAGCAGTACTTC. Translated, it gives CASSILHSYEQYF.

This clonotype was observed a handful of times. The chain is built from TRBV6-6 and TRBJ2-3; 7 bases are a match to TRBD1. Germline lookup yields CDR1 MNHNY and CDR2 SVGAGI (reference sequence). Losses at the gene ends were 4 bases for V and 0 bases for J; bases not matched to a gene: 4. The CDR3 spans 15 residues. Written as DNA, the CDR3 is TGTGCCAGCAGTTCGCAACAGGGGAGCACAGATACGCAGTATTTT. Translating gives CASSSQQGSTDTQYF.

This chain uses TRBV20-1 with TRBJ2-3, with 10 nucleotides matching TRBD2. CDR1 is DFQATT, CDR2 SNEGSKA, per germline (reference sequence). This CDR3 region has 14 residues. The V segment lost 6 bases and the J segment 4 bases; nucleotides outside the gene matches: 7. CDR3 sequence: CSAGLSGGADTQYF. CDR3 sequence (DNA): TGCAGTGCCGGACTGAGCGGGGGGGCAGATACGCAGTATTTT.

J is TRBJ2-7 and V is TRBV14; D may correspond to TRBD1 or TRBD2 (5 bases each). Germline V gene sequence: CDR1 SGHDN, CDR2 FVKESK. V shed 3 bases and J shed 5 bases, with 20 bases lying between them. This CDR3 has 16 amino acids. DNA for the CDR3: TGTGCCAGCAGCCATTCACGGGGCCGGAGTAGGAACGAGCAGTACTTC. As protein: CASSHSRGRSRNEQYF.

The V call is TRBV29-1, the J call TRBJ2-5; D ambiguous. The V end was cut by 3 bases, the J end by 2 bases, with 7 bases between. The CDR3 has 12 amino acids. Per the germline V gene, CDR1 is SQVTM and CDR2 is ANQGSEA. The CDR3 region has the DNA TGCAGCGTTGACAGGTATCAAGAGACCCAGTACTTC. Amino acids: CSVDRYQETQYF.

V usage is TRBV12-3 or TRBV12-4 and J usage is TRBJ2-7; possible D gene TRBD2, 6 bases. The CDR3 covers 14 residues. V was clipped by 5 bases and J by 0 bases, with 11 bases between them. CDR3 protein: CASSRLGSSYEQYF. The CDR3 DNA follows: TGTGCCAGCAGTCGCCTCGGGAGCTCCTACGAGCAGTACTTC.

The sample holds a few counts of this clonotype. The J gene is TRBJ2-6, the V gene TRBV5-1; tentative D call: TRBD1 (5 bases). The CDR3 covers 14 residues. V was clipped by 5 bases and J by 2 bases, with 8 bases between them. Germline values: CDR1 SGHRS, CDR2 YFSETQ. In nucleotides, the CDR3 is TGCGCCAGCAGACAGACAGCTGGGGCCAACGTCCTGACTTTC. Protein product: CASRQTAGANVLTF.